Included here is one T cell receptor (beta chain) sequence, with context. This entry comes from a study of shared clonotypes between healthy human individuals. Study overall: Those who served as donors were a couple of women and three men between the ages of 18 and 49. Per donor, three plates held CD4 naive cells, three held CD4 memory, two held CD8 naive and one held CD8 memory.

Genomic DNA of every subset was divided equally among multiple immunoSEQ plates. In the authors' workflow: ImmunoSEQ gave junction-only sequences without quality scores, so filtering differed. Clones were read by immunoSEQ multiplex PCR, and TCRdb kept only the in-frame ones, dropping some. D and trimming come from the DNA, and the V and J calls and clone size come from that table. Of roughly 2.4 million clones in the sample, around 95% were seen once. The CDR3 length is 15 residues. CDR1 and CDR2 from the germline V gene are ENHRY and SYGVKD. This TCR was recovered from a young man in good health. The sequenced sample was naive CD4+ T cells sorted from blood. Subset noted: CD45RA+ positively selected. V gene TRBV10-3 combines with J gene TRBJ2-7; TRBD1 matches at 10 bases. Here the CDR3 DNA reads TGTGTCACATGGGAGGGGGGACAGGGGACCTACGAGCAGTACTTC. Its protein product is CVTWEGGQGTYEQYF.